This T cell receptor beta chain was observed in a study of T cell responses to AZD1222 COVID-19 vaccine (dated by TCRdb to about 2021). Notes on the research overall: AZD1222 recipients with second doses at about 4 weeks or about 12 weeks were pooled, because spike-specific TCR depth and breadth did not differ between schedules. TCR sequencing was performed for over 230 trial participants, of whom about 200 were given two doses of AZD1222 and around 26 were given two doses of MenACWY control vaccine. Trial participants were enrolled by age into subgroups of 18-55, 56-69 and 70-plus years, and roughly 150, 30 and 60 TCR-sequenced participants, respectively, were included in these subgroups. What the study reported, not specific to this receptor: In the small 56-69-year group, the increase in depth fell short of significance, most likely because of low power. No day 14 peak-response samples were available, so repertoires were characterized only after the peak T cell response. Nearly half of unique spike-specific TCRs reportedly recognized epitopes outside regions mutated in the B.1.351 and B.1.1.7 variants. The vaccine-associated CD4 TCRs covered the entire spike protein, and the dominant responses fell in regions 160-218 and 743-854. Only a handful of AZD1222 recipients were SARS-CoV-2 seropositive at baseline, limiting conclusions about previously exposed vaccinees. Most participants were white British and females outnumbered males, and the authors suggested that clonal diversity may have been underestimated. After two AZD1222 doses, both the breadth and the depth of spike-specific TCRs were significantly higher than at day 0 and than in MenACWY recipients.

The CDR3 starts with the cysteine, ends with the phenylalanine, and has 13 residues. Here the CDR3 DNA is all that survives: 39 bases in frame from base 1. V is reduced by 3 bases and J by 3 bases, leaving a spacing of 8 bases between them. From the germline V gene, CDR1 is ENHRY and CDR2 is SYGVKD. The CDR3 regions of human TCRbeta chains were subjected to immunosequencing. In the authors' own workflow: TCRs in the repertoires were compared against a reference library of SARS-CoV-2-specific TCRs that had been generated with the MIRA antigen-specificity platform. Breadth meant the fraction of unique TCRs that were SARS-CoV-2-associated, whereas depth meant the fraction of total T cells that were SARS-CoV-2-associated. Using the MIRA data, each spike-specific TCR was assigned both to the spike region to which the TCR was reactive and to a CD4 or CD8 class. Log10-transformed breadth and depth values were compared by one-way ANOVA with Sidak's multiple comparisons tests. TCRdb carries this immuneACCESS record with in-frame sequences only. Its versions omit some clonotypes, under half of them owing to an unresolved V gene in the studies checked, with the rest unexplained. V and J calls and clone size are copied from that table; D and trimming were computed from the DNA. For this sample there are more than 110,000 clones; roughly 85% appear just once. Around 8.6% of the sample goes to the ten largest clones.

What this sample's time point label stands for: baseline before first vaccination. Vaccinee samples were obtained from the UK trials COV001 and COV002, which included a single-blind randomized controlled phase 2/3 trial of AZD1222 (ChAdOx1 nCoV-19) in healthy adults. For TCRbeta chain sequencing, PBMC samples were collected from trial participants at day 0 and at day 28 after the second dose. Concerning this clone: This receptor's antigen is unknown. No much larger clone exists at a distance of one base, and base qualities are not known.

This TCR derives from an adult in good health. The sequencing used peripheral blood, collected on day 0 of AZD1222 vaccination. The rearrangement joined TRBV10-3 to TRBJ1-2, with the D gene not confidently named. The CDR3 loop reads CAISDRVYYGYTF. In nucleotides, the sequence is TGTGCCATCAGTGATCGAGTCTACTATGGCTACACCTTC.